A single sample gave rise to the 13 T cell receptor beta chains below, sequenced in a study of T cell repertoires in cytomegalovirus infection. TCRdb ran MiXCR on the reads and lists one entry per CDR3 protein. The table includes over 100,000 distinct CDR3 sequences, 9.5% to 13% detected once. No antigens are known for them. Sequencing used PBMCs, sequenced either directly or after in vitro stimulation (not recorded which). Receptor source: a human donor in good health (CMV status not recorded). Some clones in this sample may be carry-over from other donors' samples.

This clonotype appeared a few times. This chain connects TRBV19 to TRBJ2-3, with D perhaps TRBD2 (5 bases). Germline CDR1 LNHDA, CDR2 SQIVND (reference sequence). The CDR3 runs to 16 residues. V was trimmed by 3 bases and J by 4 bases, leaving 17 bases between them. CDR3 bases: TGTGCCAGTAGTATGACGGACTCCCCGCCCGCAGATACGCAGTATTTT. It encodes CASSMTDSPPADTQYF.

Ten or more counts support this clonotype. V and J are TRBV7-2 and TRBJ1-1; 7 bases align to TRBD1. CDR1 is SGHTA and CDR2 is FQGNSA in the germline V gene. The CDR3 loop spans 14 amino acids. The V segment lost 3 bases and the J segment 3 bases; nucleotides outside the gene matches: 4. Here the CDR3 reads CASSLTGIHTEAFF. The CDR3 DNA reads as TGTGCCAGCAGCTTGACAGGGATTCACACTGAAGCTTTCTTT.

The rearrangement joins TRBV7-4 to TRBJ2-1, with D possibly TRBD1 on 5 matching bases. The CDR3 consists of 13 residues. Trimming took off 2 bases at V and 8 bases at J, with 10 bases between the two ends. Germline V CDR1 and CDR2: SGHVT, SQSDAQ. As DNA, the CDR3 is TGTGCCAGCAGCTTAAATACAGGCGATGAGCAGTTCTTC. Translated: CASSLNTGDEQFF.

This clonotype was seen many times. In nucleotides, the CDR3 is TGTGCCAGCAACAGGGGGCTGGCGTACGAGCAGTACTTC. This codes for CASNRGLAYEQYF. V and J are TRBV19 and TRBJ2-7, with TRBD1 identical over 9 bases. J lost 4 bases, V lost 9 bases, and 7 bases had no gene match. CDR3 size: 13 residues. Per the germline V gene, CDR1 is LNHDA and CDR2 is SQIVND (reference sequence).

As concerns this clonotype: One base away lies a much larger clone, so this may be a sequencing read error. The chain recombines TRBV28 with TRBJ2-1; no clear D gene. The V end lost 6 bases, the J end lost 2 bases, and 14 bases lay between the germline ends. The CDR3 length is 15 residues. Germline V gene data show CDR1 as MDHEN and CDR2 as SYDVKM. The CDR3 loop reads CASRHHVEPYNEQFF. In DNA form, the CDR3 reads TGTGCCAGCAGGCACCACGTCGAACCCTACAATGAGCAGTTCTTC.

The chain joins TRBV2 to TRBJ2-2; D is possibly TRBD1 (6 bases). Germline values: CDR1 SNHLY, CDR2 FYNNEI. The CDR3 spans 15 residues. V shed 5 bases and J shed 2 bases, with 12 bases lying between them. The CDR3 DNA sequence: TGTGCCAGCAGTAAACGGGACACTAACACCGGGGAGCTGTTTTTT. Encoded protein: CASSKRDTNTGELFF.

The chain links TRBV7-9 to TRBJ2-7; D might be TRBD2 (5 bases). The CDR3 totals 13 residues. The V and J ends lost 5 bases and 4 bases respectively, with 12 bases between them. Germline loops: CDR1 SEHNR, CDR2 FQNEAQ (reference sequence). The CDR3 DNA is TGTGCCAGCAGCGCGGGTCTGGGATACGAGCAGTACTTC. It yields the protein CASSAGLGYEQYF.

This clonotype was seen at least ten times. The gene calls are TRBV4-1 and TRBJ2-5; D could derive from TRBD1 or TRBD2 (5 bases each). The CDR3 spans 16 residues. V was clipped by 1 base and J by 5 bases, with 17 bases between them. The germline V gene has CDR1 MGHRA and CDR2 YSYEKL. Here the CDR3 DNA reads TGCGCCAGCAGCCAAGCCTCTCGAGGGTCAGGGGAGACCCAGTACTTC. This gives the protein CASSQASRGSGETQYF.

Points on this clonotype: Possible read error: a much larger clone is one base away. The V call is TRBV28, the J call TRBJ2-3; D is perhaps TRBD1 or TRBD2 (5 bases each). In germline, CDR1 is MDHEN, CDR2 SYDVKM. CDR3 length equals 14 residues. Trimming removed 7 bases at V and 4 bases at J, with 15 bases between. The CDR3 DNA reads as TGTGCCAGCAACATACCGCAGGGAGCAGATACGCAGTATTTT. This codes for CASNIPQGADTQYF.

This clonotype was seen more than once but under ten times. The CDR3 DNA follows: TGTGCCAGCAGTTTACCGGGAGGGCCGAATGAGCAGTTCTTC. The encoded protein is CASSLPGGPNEQFF. The V gene is TRBV28, the J gene TRBJ2-1; 8 bases match TRBD2. This CDR3 has 14 residues. V dropped 2 bases and J dropped 7; count of bases not matched to a gene: 4. Per germline, CDR1 MDHEN and CDR2 SYDVKM.

This chain uses TRBV19 with TRBJ1-5, with TRBD1 as a possible D gene (5 bases). Germline CDR1 is LNHDA and CDR2 is SQIVND (reference sequence). Trimming removed 5 bases from V and 0 bases from J, with 17 bases in between. This CDR3 is 17 amino acids long. CDR3 amino acids: CASSFSGTGYSNQPQHF. DNA for the CDR3: TGTGCCAGTAGTTTCAGTGGGACGGGTTATAGCAATCAGCCCCAGCATTTT.

This clonotype was seen ten or more times. This chain connects TRBV7-2 to TRBJ2-7, with a weak D call TRBD2 (5 bases). The CDR3 spans 15 residues. V was clipped by 4 bases and J by 0 bases, with 13 bases between them. CDR1 and CDR2 from the germline V gene are SGHTA and FQGNSA. The CDR3 DNA reads as TGTGCCAGCAGCTACCCTGGACTTTGCTCCTACGAGCAGTACGTC. Protein product: CASSYPGLCSYEQYV.

This clonotype was counted at least ten times. The chain uses TRBV11-2 and TRBJ2-1, with D possibly matching TRBD2 (6 bases). Deletions cut 4 bases from V and 9 bases from J, with 7 bases between. The germline V gene has CDR1 SGHAT and CDR2 FQNNGV. CDR3 size: 11 residues. The CDR3 sequence is CASSYGGEQFF. The DNA for the CDR3 is TGTGCCAGCAGCTACGGGGGTGAGCAGTTCTTC.